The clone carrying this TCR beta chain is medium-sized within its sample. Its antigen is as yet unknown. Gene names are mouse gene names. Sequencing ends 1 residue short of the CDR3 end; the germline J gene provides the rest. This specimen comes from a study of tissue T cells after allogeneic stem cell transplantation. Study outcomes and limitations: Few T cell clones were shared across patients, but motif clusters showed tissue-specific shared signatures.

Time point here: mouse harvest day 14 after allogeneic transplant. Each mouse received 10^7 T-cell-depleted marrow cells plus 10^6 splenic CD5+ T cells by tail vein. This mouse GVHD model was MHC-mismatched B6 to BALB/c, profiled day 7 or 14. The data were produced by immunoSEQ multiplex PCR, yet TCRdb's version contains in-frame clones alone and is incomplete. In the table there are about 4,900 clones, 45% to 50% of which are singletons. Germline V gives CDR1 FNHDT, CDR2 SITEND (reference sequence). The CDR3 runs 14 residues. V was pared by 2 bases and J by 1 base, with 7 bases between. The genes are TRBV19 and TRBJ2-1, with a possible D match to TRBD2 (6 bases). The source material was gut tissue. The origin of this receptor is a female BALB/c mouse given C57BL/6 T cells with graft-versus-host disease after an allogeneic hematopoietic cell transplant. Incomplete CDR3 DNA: TGTGCCAGCAGTATCGGGGGGAACTATGCTGAGCAGTTC. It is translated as CASSIGGNYAEQF. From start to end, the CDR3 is CASSIGGNYAEQFF.